This T cell receptor beta chain was captured in a study of T cells after yellow fever vaccination. Universal primer sites and UMIs were introduced during 5'RACE template-switching synthesis of TCR cDNA. TCRdb reprocessed the 5' RACE reads with MiXCR, giving one entry per CDR3 protein. The profile shows 100,000 to 150,000 distinct CDR3 sequences, roughly 15% of them singletons. Germline V gene data show CDR1 as ENHRY and CDR2 as SYGVKD. The CDR3 runs to 13 residues. V was pared by 6 bases and J by 0 bases, with 2 bases of the junction left unmatched. This sequence originates from a man aged 18 to 30 who received the YFV17D yellow fever vaccine. The source material was CD8+ T cells sorted from PBMCs, sampled 5 days after the yellow fever booster vaccination. The chain links TRBV10-3 to TRBJ2-7, with 7 bases fitting TRBD2. CDR3 sequence: CAIRSGGSYEQYV. The CDR3 DNA reads as TGTGCCATCAGGTCGGGGGGCTCCTACGAGCAGTACGTC.